A single sample gave rise to the 25 T cell receptor beta chains below, sequenced in a study of blood T cell repertoires in COVID-19. The repertoire was sequenced with immunoSEQ multiplex PCR; TCRdb's copy has only in-frame clones and lacks some. The sample includes about 180,000 clones, roughly three quarters of them seen just once. The source material was peripheral blood. Receptors originate from a woman aged 80 or over with COVID-19, enrolled during active disease.

With respect to this clone: Germline is not matched at one junction end, which may reflect a read error. This chain joins TRBV7-2 and TRBJ2-5; 12 nucleotides line up with TRBD2. The CDR3 length is 14 residues. CDR1 and CDR2 (germline): SGHTA, FQGNSA. The CDR3 DNA follows: TGTGCCAGCAGCCTAGCGGGGGGGCCTGAGACCCAGTACTTC. This sequence encodes CASSLAGGPETQYF.

This clone was recorded a few times. The genes are TRBV18 and TRBJ2-7; TRBD1 matches 7 bases. The CDR3 is 14 amino acids. V shed 4 bases, J shed 3 bases, and the junction held 6 bases outside the gene matches. Germline lookup yields CDR1 KGHSH and CDR2 LQKENI. CDR3 residues: CASSREGQNYEQYF. Written as DNA, the CDR3 is TGTGCCAGCTCACGAGAGGGACAGAACTACGAGCAGTACTTC.

This chain joins TRBV4-3 and TRBJ2-7, with TRBD1 matching 9 bases. Germline CDR1 and CDR2: LGHNA and YSLEER. V lost 5 bases, J lost 1 base, and 6 bases stayed unmatched. The CDR3 has 15 amino acids. CDR3 sequence: CASSSPDRGSYEQYF. The CDR3 DNA reads TGCGCCAGCAGCTCTCCCGACAGGGGGTCCTACGAGCAGTACTTC.

V and J are TRBV6-2 or TRBV6-3 and TRBJ1-5; D gene ambiguous. CDR1 is MNHEY and CDR2 is SVGEGT in the germline V gene. V lost 6 bases and J 0 bases, leaving 9 bases between the germline ends. The length of the CDR3 is 14 residues. The CDR3 DNA follows: TGTGCCAGCAGCCATGGAGATAGCAATCAGCCCCAGCATTTT. This codes for CASSHGDSNQPQHF.

This chain links TRBV30 with TRBJ2-3; TRBD1 matches at 8 bases. The CDR3 has 15 residues. After removal of 3 bases from V and 2 bases from J, the junction contained 7 bases not matched to a gene. In germline, CDR1 is GTSNPN, CDR2 SVGIG (reference sequence). CDR3 region: CAWRDRTGSTDTQYF. The CDR3 bases are TGTGCCTGGAGAGATAGGACAGGGTCCACAGATACGCAGTATTTT.

The chain carries TRBV2 and TRBJ2-5, with TRBD1 matching 9 bases. Germline loops: CDR1 SNHLY, CDR2 FYNNEI. The CDR3 spans 14 residues. V was pared by 6 bases and J by 1 base, with 3 bases of the junction left unmatched. The CDR3, as DNA: TGTGCCAGCAGCCCGGGACAGGGCCAAGAGACCCAGTACTTC. Translation: CASSPGQGQETQYF.

The gene calls are TRBV7-2 and TRBJ2-1; 8 bases map to TRBD1. The germline V gene encodes CDR1 SGHTA and CDR2 FQGNSA. The trim removed 2 bases at V and 3 bases at J, leaving 3 bases unmatched. CDR3 size: 15 residues. The CDR3: CASSLIGQGYNEQFF. CDR3 DNA sequence: TGTGCCAGCAGCTTAATCGGACAGGGCTACAATGAGCAGTTCTTC.

The CDR3 sequence is CASSLVLGSGELFF. The CDR3 region has the DNA TGTGCCAGCAGCTTGGTACTGGGCAGCGGGGAGCTGTTTTTT. This sequence joins TRBV5-6 and TRBJ2-2; D is unresolved. Trimming stripped 0 bases from V and 7 bases from J, with 10 bases between. The germline V gene encodes CDR1 SGHDT and CDR2 YYEEEE. The CDR3 consists of 14 residues.

The chain is built from TRBV20-1 and TRBJ1-1; D is possibly TRBD1 (5 bases). The germline gives CDR1 DFQATT, CDR2 SNEGSKA (reference sequence). The V and J ends lost 3 bases and 6 bases respectively, with 8 bases between them. CDR3 length: 11 residues. The CDR3 sequence is CSARGGAEAFF. The CDR3 DNA is TGCAGTGCTAGGGGGGGAGCTGAAGCTTTCTTT.

The V and J genes are TRBV7-2 and TRBJ2-5; D possibly corresponds to TRBD1 (5 bases). The CDR3 is 16 amino acids. The V end lost 1 base, the J end lost 9 bases, and 21 bases lay between the germline ends. Germline V CDR1 and CDR2: SGHTA, FQGNSA. The CDR3 is CASSLGPPGAQGAQYF. The CDR3 DNA reads TGTGCCAGCAGCTTAGGACCCCCCGGAGCCCAAGGGGCCCAGTACTTC.

In its sample, this clone was seen once. This chain links TRBV27 with TRBJ1-1; D unresolved. V shed 4 bases and J shed 0 bases, with 6 bases lying between them. The CDR3 has 13 residues. The V gene's germline CDR1 is MNHEY and CDR2 SMNVEV (reference sequence). DNA for the CDR3: TGTGCCAGCAGTTCTTTATTGAACACTGAAGCTTTCTTT. This translates into CASSSLLNTEAFF.

This rearrangement joins TRBV7-9 to TRBJ1-5, with unresolved D. V gave up 1 base and J gave up 6 bases, with 7 bases separating them. The germline V gene encodes CDR1 SEHNR and CDR2 FQNEAQ (reference sequence). This CDR3 is built from 13 residues. In nucleotides, the CDR3 is TGTGCCAGCAGCTTAGGAGGCGGTCAGCCCCAGCATTTT. Its translation is CASSLGGGQPQHF. The variable domain in full, completed from reference TRBV7-9 and TRBJ1-5, reads DTGVSQNPRHKITKRGQNVTFRCDPISEHNRLYWYRQTLGQGPEFLTYFQNEAQLEKSRLLSDRFSAERPKGSFSTLEIQRTEQGDSAMYLCASSLGGGQPQHFGDGTRLSIL.

The chain joins TRBV5-1 to TRBJ2-3; 9 bases are a match to TRBD1. Germline values: CDR1 SGHRS, CDR2 YFSETQ. This CDR3 has 15 residues. Trimming cost V 3 bases and J 4 bases; bases outside gene matches: 6. CDR3 residues: CASSYVGQGADTQYF. The CDR3 coding sequence is TGCGCCAGCAGCTATGTGGGACAGGGTGCAGATACGCAGTATTTT.

The rearrangement links TRBV4-1 to TRBJ2-5, with 10 positions matching TRBD1. The CDR3 contains 16 residues. Germline assignment: CDR1 MGHRA and CDR2 YSYEKL. The J segment lost 4 bases and the V segment lost 0 bases, leaving 5 bases of the junction unmatched. The CDR3 DNA follows: TGCGCCAGCAGCCAAGAGGACAGGGGGGGCGGAGAGACCCAGTACTTC. Encoded protein: CASSQEDRGGGETQYF.

The CDR3 nucleotides read TGTGCCAGCAGTGAAACATTGACAGGGTTTGCCTATGGCTACACCTTC. Translating it yields CASSETLTGFAYGYTF. V usage is TRBV6-1 and J usage is TRBJ1-2, with TRBD1 matching over 7 bases. Unmatched junction bases numbered 10, after V lost 2 bases and J lost 4 bases. The CDR3 contains 16 residues. Germline V lookup: CDR1 MNHNS, CDR2 SASEGT.

In this sample, this clone turned up once. The V gene is TRBV27, the J gene TRBJ1-1, with 7 nucleotides matching TRBD1. This CDR3 region has 15 residues. The V and J ends lost 4 bases and 4 bases, in that order; junction bases with no gene match: 9. The V gene's germline CDR1 is MNHEY and CDR2 SMNVEV (reference sequence). The CDR3 region has the DNA TGTGCCAGCAGTTCGCGACAGGGCCGGGGCACTGAAGCTTTCTTT. Protein product: CASSSRQGRGTEAFF.

In this sample, this clone turned up a few times. The J gene is TRBJ1-2, the V gene TRBV19; D is perhaps TRBD1 (5 bases). V lost 5 bases and J lost 5, with 15 bases in between. CDR3 length: 14 residues. Looked up from germline, CDR1 is LNHDA and CDR2 is SQIVND (reference sequence). The CDR3 DNA is TGTGCCAGTAGTTCTTTTTTCGGGGGGTATGGCTACACCTTC. The encoded protein is CASSSFFGGYGYTF.

In this sample, this clone turned up a few times. The rearrangement uses TRBV24-1 and TRBJ2-5, with D uncertain. V was shortened by 5 bases and J by 5 bases, with 11 bases between the two germline ends. This CDR3 is built from 13 residues. From germline, CDR1 is KGHDR and CDR2 SFDVKD. The CDR3 loop is CATSVAAGETQYF. Here the CDR3 DNA reads TGTGCCACCAGTGTGGCAGCCGGGGAGACCCAGTACTTC.

V usage is TRBV2 and J usage is TRBJ2-7; TRBD1 matches at 11 bases. The CDR3 covers 14 residues. Germline assignment: CDR1 SNHLY and CDR2 FYNNEI. V gave up 5 bases and J gave up 2 bases; unmatched junction bases: 2. CDR3 in DNA: TGTGCCAGCAGTTGGGACAGGGGGACCTACGAGCAGTACTTC. This gives the protein CASSWDRGTYEQYF. Using reference TRBV2 and TRBJ2-7 for the parts outside the CDR3, the full variable domain is EPEVTQTPSHQVTQMGQEVILRCVPISNHLYFYWYRQILGQKVEFLVSFYNNEISEKSEIFDDQFSVERPDGSNFTLKIRSTKLEDSAMYFCASSWDRGTYEQYFGPGTRLTVT.

The chain combines TRBV5-5 with TRBJ2-7; tentatively, D is TRBD1 (6 bases). CDR3 length equals 12 residues. V was clipped by 2 bases and J by 6 bases, with 9 bases between them. Germline lookup yields CDR1 SGHKS and CDR2 YYEKEE (reference sequence). CDR3 protein: CASSFGTSEQYF. In DNA, the CDR3 is TGTGCCAGCAGCTTTGGGACAAGCGAGCAGTACTTC.

This chain links TRBV5-1 with TRBJ2-7, with D unclear. CDR3 length equals 15 residues. Germline V gives CDR1 SGHRS, CDR2 YFSETQ. Trimming pared 2 bases from V and 7 bases from J, leaving 19 bases between. The CDR3 spells CASSFNSGHSGEQYF. The CDR3 nucleotides are TGCGCCAGCAGCTTCAATAGTGGCCACTCAGGAGAGCAGTACTTC.

The chain carries TRBV4-1 and TRBJ1-4; 7 bases align to TRBD1. Unmatched junction bases numbered 8, after V lost 8 bases and J lost 5 bases. Germline assignment: CDR1 MGHRA and CDR2 YSYEKL. The CDR3 covers 14 residues. The CDR3 DNA reads as TGCGCCAGCCGGGCCGAACAGGGGAATGAAAAACTGTTTTTT. As protein: CASRAEQGNEKLFF.

The rearrangement joins TRBV6-1 to TRBJ1-5, with 10 positions matching TRBD1. Germline V lookup: CDR1 MNHNS, CDR2 SASEGT. The CDR3 is 15 residues long. The J segment lost 2 bases and the V segment lost 7 bases, leaving 5 bases of the junction unmatched. The CDR3 sequence: CASKDRGGGNQPQHF. In DNA form, the CDR3 reads TGTGCCAGCAAGGACAGGGGGGGTGGCAATCAGCCCCAGCATTTT.

The chain carries TRBV18 and TRBJ2-7; 9 nucleotides match TRBD2. CDR3 length: 14 residues. Looked up from germline, CDR1 is KGHSH and CDR2 is LQKENI. V lost 2 bases to trimming and J lost 4 bases; unmatched junction nucleotides: 3. Here the CDR3 reads CASSPSSGAYEQYF. The DNA of the CDR3 is TGTGCCAGCTCACCATCTAGCGGGGCGTACGAGCAGTACTTC.

This sequence joins TRBV28 and TRBJ2-5; D may be TRBD1 (6 bases). Germline V lookup: CDR1 MDHEN, CDR2 SYDVKM. The CDR3 extends over 17 amino acids. The ends were cut back, 5 bases at V and 2 bases at J, with 21 bases in the middle. The CDR3 bases are TGTGCCAGCAGTCCGGGACAAGGGAGACTCGGGCAAGAGACCCAGTACTTC. It encodes CASSPGQGRLGQETQYF.